This entry describes one TCR beta chain. What it binds is unknown. This entry comes from a study of cytomegalovirus exposure and HLA in healthy donors. Study results and caveats: Later analysis associated a missense DCLRE1C variant with TCR beta V- and J-gene trimming.

The PCR employed 60 Vbeta primers together with 13 Jbeta primers. Sequencing used immunoSEQ multiplex PCR; TCRdb keeps in-frame clones, though not all of them. Of 90,000 to 100,000 clones detected, about 81% appear once; the ten largest clones hold approximately 1.4%. The V gene's germline CDR1 is SGHVS and CDR2 FQNEAQ. V was cut by 1 base and J by 1 base, with 5 bases left in between. This CDR3 spans 13 amino acids. This clonotype was obtained from a middle-aged man in good health and CMV-seronegative. Source material: PBMCs. The chain carries TRBV7-8 and TRBJ2-7; TRBD2 is a possible D gene (5 bases). This CDR3 reads CASSLERSYEQYF. CDR3 DNA: TGTGCCAGCAGCTTAGAGCGGTCCTACGAGCAGTACTTC.